The rows below give T cell receptor beta chains drawn from one sample of a study of cytomegalovirus exposure and HLA in healthy donors. Assay: immunoSEQ multiplex PCR; the TCRdb copy retains only in-frame clones and omits some. The sample lists around 87,000 clones; 81% were seen once. Sequencing input: PBMCs. Receptors were obtained from a girl aged 2 to 10 in good health and CMV-seropositive. CDR3s include the opening cysteine and the closing phenylalanine or tryptophan. The order of the fields is D gene, clone size, V gene, J gene, CDR3 DNA, CDR3 protein. A D gene is named only where the DNA matches it firmly. The size of a clone is reported for some rows only, either as once, few or many, or as a class for expanded clones.

>.|few|TRBV5-4|TRBJ2-7
TGTGCCAGCAGCTCCGCCCAGCGCGAGCAGTACTTC
CASSSAQREQYF
>TRBD2|.|TRBV5-4|TRBJ2-3
TGTGCCAGCAGAGACGGCCCGGCGGGAGCCACAGATACGCAGTATTTT
CASRDGPAGATDTQYF
>.|.|TRBV28|TRBJ2-3
TGTGCCAGCAGTGGATGGCGGAGCAACACAGATACGCAGTATTTT
CASSGWRSNTDTQYF
>.|.|TRBV28|TRBJ1-2
TGTGCCAGCAGTTTATATTCCAGGGAAGGTGGTGGCTACACCTTC
CASSLYSREGGGYTF
>.|.|TRBV5-1|TRBJ1-1
TGCGCCAGCAGCTCGCTAACGACAGCCCTGAACACTGAAGCTTTCTTT
CASSSLTTALNTEAFF
>.|once|TRBV28|TRBJ2-3
TGTGCCAGCAGTCGTCGGACTGGAACAGATACGCAGTATTTT
CASSRRTGTDTQYF
>.|.|TRBV30|TRBJ2-3
TGTGCCTGGAGCGAGGCAGATACGCAGTATTTT
CAWSEADTQYF
>TRBD1|.|TRBV2|TRBJ1-5
TGTGCCAGCAGTCCAACAGGGGAAGCGGTGCCCCAGCATTTT
CASSPTGEAVPQHF
>TRBD2|.|TRBV4-2|TRBJ2-7
TGTGCCAGCAGCCAAGATGGCGCGGGAGGGGCATACGAGCAGTACTTC
CASSQDGAGGAYEQYF
>TRBD1|.|TRBV2|TRBJ2-1
TGTGCCAGCAGCCGGACAGGTCTGAATGAGCAGTTCTTC
CASSRTGLNEQFF
>TRBD2|.|TRBV9|TRBJ2-7
TGTGCCAGCAGCCCGGGACTAGCGGGAGCTACCTCCTACGAGCAGTACTTC
CASSPGLAGATSYEQYF
>TRBD2|.|TRBV4-3|TRBJ2-1
TGCGCCAGCAGCTCACTAGCGGGAGTCCCCAATGAGCAGTTCTTC
CASSSLAGVPNEQFF
>.|.|TRBV20-1|TRBJ2-3
TGCAGTGCTAGTCGAGATACGCAGTATTTT
CSASRDTQYF
>.|few|TRBV5-6|TRBJ1-1
TGTGCCAGCAGCCCGCAGCAGGCAAACACTGAAGCTTTCTTT
CASSPQQANTEAFF
>TRBD1|.|TRBV5-1|TRBJ1-1
TGCGCCAGCAGCTCCCGGACAGGGGGGGACACTGAAGCTTTCTTT
CASSSRTGGDTEAFF
>TRBD2|.|TRBV10-3|TRBJ2-7
TGTGCCATCGGATCTGTAGCGGGAGGGCAAGCCAACGAGCAGTACTTC
CAIGSVAGGQANEQYF
>.|once|TRBV27|TRBJ1-1
TGTGCCAGCAGTTACCGACAATACACTGAAGCTTTCTTT
CASSYRQYTEAFF
>.|once|TRBV19|TRBJ2-5
TGTGCCAGTAGTATTTCGGAGACCCAGTACTTC
CASSISETQYF
>TRBD1|.|TRBV6-1|TRBJ2-7
TGTGCCAGCAGCTTTGCAAGAGGGGGCAAAGGCGAGCAGTACTTC
CASSFARGGKGEQYF
>.|.|TRBV30|TRBJ2-7
TGTGCCTGGAGTGTAAACCGGGCCTACGAGCAGTACTTC
CAWSVNRAYEQYF
>.|.|TRBV27|TRBJ2-7
TGTGCCAGCAGTTTATCCGCGGGGGCTCACTACGAGCAGTACTTC
CASSLSAGAHYEQYF
>.|.|TRBV5-5|TRBJ1-5
TGTGCCAGCAGCCCTTTCTCGGTTGATGATTATAGCAATCAGCCCCAGCATTTT
CASSPFSVDDYSNQPQHF
>.|.|TRBV27|TRBJ2-5
TGTGCCAGCAGTTTATCAACCGGTCGGGAGACCCAGTACTTC
CASSLSTGRETQYF
>.|.|TRBV2|TRBJ1-1
TGTGCCAGCACCTGGACAGAGAACACTGAAGCTTTCTTT
CASTWTENTEAFF
>.|.|TRBV5-8|TRBJ1-1
TGTGCCAGCAGCCCCGTGAGGGTGCGAGCTTTCTTT
CASSPVRVRAFF
>.|.|TRBV28|TRBJ1-1
TGTGCCAGCAGTCCCCGGGGGGGGGACACTGAAGCTTTCTTT
CASSPRGGDTEAFF
>.|once|TRBV28|TRBJ1-2
TGTGCCAGCAGTTTACCCCCAGCGAACTATGGCTACACCTTC
CASSLPPANYGYTF
>.|.|TRBV9|TRBJ2-1
TGTGCCAGCAGCGTAGGGGGGACATCCTACAATGAGCAGTTCTTC
CASSVGGTSYNEQFF
>.|.|TRBV5-1|TRBJ1-5
TGCGCCAGCAGCTTGATTGGGGGGAACAATCAGCCCCAGCATTTT
CASSLIGGNNQPQHF
>TRBD1|.|TRBV27|TRBJ1-5
TGTGCCAGCCGTACTCGACAGGGGAGTCAGCCCCAGCATTTT
CASRTRQGSQPQHF
>TRBD2|.|TRBV25-1|TRBJ2-7
TGTGCCAGCAGCAAATCGCCGGGACTAGCGGATTCCTACGAGCAGTACTTC
CASSKSPGLADSYEQYF
>TRBD2|few|TRBV19|TRBJ2-6
TGTGCCAGTAGTATACTCTCCAGCGGGGGCTCTGGGGCCAACGTCCTGACTTTC
CASSILSSGGSGANVLTF
>TRBD1|.|TRBV6-5|TRBJ1-4
TGTGCCAGCAGTTACTCGGACGGGACAGGGGAAGAAAAACTGTTTTTT
CASSYSDGTGEEKLFF
>TRBD1|few|TRBV25-1|TRBJ1-4
TGTGCCACCTCAGGACAGGGAAGTCAAAAACTGTTTTTT
CATSGQGSQKLFF
>TRBD2|once|TRBV14|TRBJ2-1
TGTGCCAGCAGCCAAGATAGACTAGCGGGCAACAATGAGCAGTTCTTC
CASSQDRLAGNNEQFF
>.|.|TRBV30|TRBJ1-5
TGTGCCTGGAGGGAGGTGGGTGGCCCCCAGCATTTT
CAWREVGGPQHF
>.|.|TRBV28|TRBJ1-1
TGTGCCAGCAGTTGGGACACTTATGAAGCTTTCTTT
CASSWDTYEAFF
>.|.|TRBV7-9|TRBJ1-4
TGTGCCATAGGGGCTGAAAAACTGTTTTTT
CAIGAEKLFF
>TRBD2|once|TRBV4-3|TRBJ2-6
TGCGCCAGCAGCCAAAGGCGGCAGCTAGCGGAACCCTCTGGGGCCAACGTCCTGACTTTC
CASSQRRQLAEPSGANVLTF
>.|.|TRBV27|TRBJ1-2
TGTGCCAGCAGCTTGGGGGGTAACGGCTACACCTTC
CASSLGGNGYTF
>.|.|TRBV6-6|TRBJ2-7
TGTGCCAGCAGTTATCGGGTCGGCTACGAGCAGTACTTC
CASSYRVGYEQYF
>TRBD1|.|TRBV15|TRBJ1-5
TGTGCCACCAGCAGAGAAGGACAGGGCGGGAGCAATCAGCCCCAGCATTTT
CATSREGQGGSNQPQHF
>TRBD2|.|TRBV7-3|TRBJ2-3
TGTGCCAGCAGCCCGACTCCATTAGCGGGGGGTACGCAGTATTTT
CASSPTPLAGGTQYF
>TRBD1|once|TRBV28|TRBJ1-1
TGTGCCAGCAGGCAACAGGGGTTTTCGGCGGCTGAAGCTTTCTTT
CASRQQGFSAAEAFF
>TRBD2|.|TRBV6-4|TRBJ2-3
TGTGCCAGCAGTGACTCAAGCGGGAGTGCAGATACGCAGTATTTT
CASSDSSGSADTQYF
>.|.|TRBV6-5|TRBJ2-1
TGTGCCAGCAGTTACTCACGGAGGGTGGTTGGTGAGCAGTTCTTC
CASSYSRRVVGEQFF
>.|few|TRBV2|TRBJ1-1
TGTGCCAGCTTTTTCGATGTGCGGACTGAAGCTTTCTTT
CASFFDVRTEAFF
>TRBD1|.|TRBV7-9|TRBJ1-1
TGTGCCGGCAGCTTCGAGGGGGCATACACTGAAGCTTTCTTT
CAGSFEGAYTEAFF
>.|.|TRBV20-1|TRBJ1-2
TGCAGTGTTCAGGGATCCTATGGCTACACCTTC
CSVQGSYGYTF
>TRBD2|.|TRBV6-5|TRBJ2-7
TGTGCCAGCAGTTACTCGATTAGCGGGAGTTTTAGGGAGCAGTACTTC
CASSYSISGSFREQYF
>.|.|TRBV30|TRBJ2-6
TGTGCCTGGACTAGTATGGGGGCCAACGTCCTGACTTTC
CAWTSMGANVLTF